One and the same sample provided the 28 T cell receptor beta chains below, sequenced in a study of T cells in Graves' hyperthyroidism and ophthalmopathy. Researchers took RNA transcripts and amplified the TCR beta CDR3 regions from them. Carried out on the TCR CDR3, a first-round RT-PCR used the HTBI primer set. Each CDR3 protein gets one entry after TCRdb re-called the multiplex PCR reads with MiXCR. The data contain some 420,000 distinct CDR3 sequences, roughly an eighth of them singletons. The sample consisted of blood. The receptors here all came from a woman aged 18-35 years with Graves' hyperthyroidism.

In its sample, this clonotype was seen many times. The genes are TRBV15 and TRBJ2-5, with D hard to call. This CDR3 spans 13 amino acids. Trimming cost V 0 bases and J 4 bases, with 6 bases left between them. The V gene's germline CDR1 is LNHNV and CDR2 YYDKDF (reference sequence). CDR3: CATSRDRAETQYF. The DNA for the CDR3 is TGTGCCACCAGCAGAGATAGGGCAGAGACCCAGTACTTC.

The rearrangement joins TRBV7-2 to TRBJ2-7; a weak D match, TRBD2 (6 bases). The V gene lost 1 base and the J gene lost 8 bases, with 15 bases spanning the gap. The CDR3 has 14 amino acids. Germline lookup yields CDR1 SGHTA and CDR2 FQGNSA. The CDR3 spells CASSLEGGVIKQYF. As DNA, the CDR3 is TGTGCCAGCAGCTTAGAAGGCGGGGTGATTAAGCAGTACTTC.

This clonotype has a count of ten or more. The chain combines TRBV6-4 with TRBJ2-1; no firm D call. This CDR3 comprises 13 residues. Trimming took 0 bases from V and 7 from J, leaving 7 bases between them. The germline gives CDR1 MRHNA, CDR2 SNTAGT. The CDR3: CASSDSSENEQFF. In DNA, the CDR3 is TGTGCCAGCAGTGACTCGAGTGAGAATGAGCAGTTCTTC.

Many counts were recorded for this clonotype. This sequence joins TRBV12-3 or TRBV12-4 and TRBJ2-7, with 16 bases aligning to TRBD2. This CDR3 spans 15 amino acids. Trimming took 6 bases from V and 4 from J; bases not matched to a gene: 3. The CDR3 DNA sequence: TGTGCCAGCAGGCCGGGACTAGCGGGAGGGTACGAGCAGTACTTC. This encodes CASRPGLAGGYEQYF.

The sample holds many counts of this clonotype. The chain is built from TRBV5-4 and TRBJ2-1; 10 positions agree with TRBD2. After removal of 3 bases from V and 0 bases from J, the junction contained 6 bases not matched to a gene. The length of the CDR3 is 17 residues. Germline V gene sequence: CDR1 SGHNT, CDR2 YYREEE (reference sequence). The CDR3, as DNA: TGTGCCAGCAGCTCCCTAAAGCGGGGGGGCTCCTACAATGAGCAGTTCTTC. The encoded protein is CASSSLKRGGSYNEQFF.

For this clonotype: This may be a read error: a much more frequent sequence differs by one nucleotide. This CDR3 is CASSYGSSGAWGTEAFF. The DNA of the CDR3 is TGTGCCAGCAGTTACGGGAGCTCCGGGGCTTGGGGCACTGAAGCTTTCTTT. This rearrangement joins TRBV6-2 or TRBV6-3 to TRBJ1-1; D is perhaps TRBD1 (5 bases). Germline CDR1 reads MNHEY; CDR2 reads SVGEGT. Trimming pared 2 bases from V and 4 bases from J, leaving 20 bases between. This CDR3 comprises 17 residues.

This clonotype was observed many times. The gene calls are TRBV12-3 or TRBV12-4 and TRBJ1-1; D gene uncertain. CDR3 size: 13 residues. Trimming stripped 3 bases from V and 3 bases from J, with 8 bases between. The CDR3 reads CASSLVADTEAFF. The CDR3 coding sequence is TGTGCCAGCAGTTTGGTCGCGGACACTGAAGCTTTCTTT.

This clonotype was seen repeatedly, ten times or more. In DNA, the CDR3 is TGTGCCAGCAGCTTAGGCCGGCGGGAGGGCGTAAATGAGCAGTTCTTC. This translates into CASSLGRREGVNEQFF. The V gene is TRBV7-6, the J gene TRBJ2-1; 9 bases map to TRBD2. The CDR3 totals 16 residues. In germline, CDR1 is SGHVS, CDR2 FNYEAQ. With 1 base clipped from V and 7 bases from J, the junction kept 8 bases outside the gene matches.

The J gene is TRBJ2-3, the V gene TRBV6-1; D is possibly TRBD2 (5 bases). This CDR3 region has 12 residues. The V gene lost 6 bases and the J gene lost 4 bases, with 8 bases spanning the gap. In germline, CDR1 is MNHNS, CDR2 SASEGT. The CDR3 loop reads CASRTEADTQYF. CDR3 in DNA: TGTGCCAGCAGAACGGAGGCAGATACGCAGTATTTT.

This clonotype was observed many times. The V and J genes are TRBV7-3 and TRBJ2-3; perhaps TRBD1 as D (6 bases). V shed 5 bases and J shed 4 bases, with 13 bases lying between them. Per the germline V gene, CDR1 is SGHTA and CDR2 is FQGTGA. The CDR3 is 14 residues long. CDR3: CASSPTRGSDTQYF. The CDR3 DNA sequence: TGTGCCAGCAGCCCAACCAGGGGTTCAGATACGCAGTATTTT.

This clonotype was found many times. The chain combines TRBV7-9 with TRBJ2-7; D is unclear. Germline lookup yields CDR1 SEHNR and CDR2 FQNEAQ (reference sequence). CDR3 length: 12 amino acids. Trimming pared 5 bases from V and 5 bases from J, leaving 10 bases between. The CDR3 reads CASSQTFNEQYF. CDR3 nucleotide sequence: TGTGCCAGCAGCCAGACCTTCAACGAGCAGTACTTC.

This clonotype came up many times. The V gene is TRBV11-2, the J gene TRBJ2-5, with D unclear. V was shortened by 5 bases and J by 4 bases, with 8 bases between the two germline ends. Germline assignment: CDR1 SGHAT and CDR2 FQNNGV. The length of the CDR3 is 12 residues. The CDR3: CASSPQIETQYF. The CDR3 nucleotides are TGTGCCAGCAGCCCCCAAATAGAGACCCAGTACTTC.

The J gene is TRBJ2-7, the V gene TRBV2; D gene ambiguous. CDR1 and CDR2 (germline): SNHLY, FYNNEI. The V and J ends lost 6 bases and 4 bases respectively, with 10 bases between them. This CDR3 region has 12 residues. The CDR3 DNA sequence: TGTGCCAGCAGGGTAGAAAAATACGAGCAGTACTTC. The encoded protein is CASRVEKYEQYF. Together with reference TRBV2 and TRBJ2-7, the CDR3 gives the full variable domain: EPEVTQTPSHQVTQMGQEVILRCVPISNHLYFYWYRQILGQKVEFLVSFYNNEISEKSEIFDDQFSVERPDGSNFTLKIRSTKLEDSAMYFCASRVEKYEQYFGPGTRLTVT.

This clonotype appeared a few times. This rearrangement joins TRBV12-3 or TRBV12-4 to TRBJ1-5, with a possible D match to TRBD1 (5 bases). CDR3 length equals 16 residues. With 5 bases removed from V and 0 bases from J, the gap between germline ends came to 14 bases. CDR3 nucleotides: TGTGCCAGCAGTCATCAACAGGACCATAGCAATCAGCCCCAGCATTTT. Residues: CASSHQQDHSNQPQHF.

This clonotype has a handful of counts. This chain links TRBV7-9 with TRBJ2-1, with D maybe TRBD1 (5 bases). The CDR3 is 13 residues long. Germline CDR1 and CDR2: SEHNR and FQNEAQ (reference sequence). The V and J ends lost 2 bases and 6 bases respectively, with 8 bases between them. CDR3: CASSLMQGNEQFF. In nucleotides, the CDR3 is TGTGCCAGCAGCTTAATGCAGGGCAATGAGCAGTTCTTC. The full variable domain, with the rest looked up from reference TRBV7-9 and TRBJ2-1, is DTGVSQNPRHKITKRGQNVTFRCDPISEHNRLYWYRQTLGQGPEFLTYFQNEAQLEKSRLLSDRFSAERPKGSFSTLEIQRTEQGDSAMYLCASSLMQGNEQFFGPGTRLTVL.

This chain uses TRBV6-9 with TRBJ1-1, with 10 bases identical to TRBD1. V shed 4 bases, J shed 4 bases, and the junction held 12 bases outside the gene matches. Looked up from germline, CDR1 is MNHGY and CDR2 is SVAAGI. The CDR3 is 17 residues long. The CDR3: CASSFRDRGAGSTEAFF. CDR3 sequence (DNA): TGTGCCAGCAGTTTCCGGGACAGGGGTGCGGGGAGCACTGAAGCTTTCTTT.

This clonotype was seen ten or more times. The CDR3 region has the DNA TGCAGCGTTGAAGACTGGGGGCACGGTAGCTATGGCTACACCTTC. Protein: CSVEDWGHGSYGYTF. The chain uses TRBV29-1 and TRBJ1-2, with D maybe TRBD1 (6 bases). The V end lost 0 bases, the J end lost 4 bases, and 15 bases lay between the germline ends. Germline-derived CDR1 and CDR2 are SQVTM and ANQGSEA. The CDR3 covers 15 residues.

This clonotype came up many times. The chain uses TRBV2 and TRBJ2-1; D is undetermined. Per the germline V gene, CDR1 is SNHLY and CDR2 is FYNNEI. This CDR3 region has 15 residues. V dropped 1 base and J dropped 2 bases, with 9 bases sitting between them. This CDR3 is CASSEVQPTYNEQFF. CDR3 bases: TGTGCCAGCAGTGAAGTCCAACCTACCTACAATGAGCAGTTCTTC.

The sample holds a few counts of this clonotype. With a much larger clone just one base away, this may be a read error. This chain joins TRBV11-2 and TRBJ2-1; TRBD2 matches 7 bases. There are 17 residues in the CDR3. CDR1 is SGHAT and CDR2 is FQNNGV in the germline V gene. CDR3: CAGSLAGVLSSYNEQFF. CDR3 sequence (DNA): TGTGCCGGCAGCTTAGCGGGCGTTCTTAGCTCCTACAATGAGCAGTTCTTC.

The CDR3 spells CASSPTGPGGYTF. CDR3 coding DNA: TGTGCCAGCAGCCCGACGGGCCCTGGGGGCTACACCTTC. The chain links TRBV28 to TRBJ1-2, with D unresolved. Trimming pared 6 bases from V and 8 bases from J, leaving 16 bases between. Germline V lookup: CDR1 MDHEN, CDR2 SYDVKM. This CDR3 region has 13 residues.

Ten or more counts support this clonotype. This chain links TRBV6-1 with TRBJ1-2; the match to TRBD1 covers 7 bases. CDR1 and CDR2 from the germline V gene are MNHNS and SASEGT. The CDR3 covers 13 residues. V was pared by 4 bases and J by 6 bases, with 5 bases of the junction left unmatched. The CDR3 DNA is TGTGCCAGCAGTGTCCACAGGGGCAATGGCTACACCTTC. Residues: CASSVHRGNGYTF.

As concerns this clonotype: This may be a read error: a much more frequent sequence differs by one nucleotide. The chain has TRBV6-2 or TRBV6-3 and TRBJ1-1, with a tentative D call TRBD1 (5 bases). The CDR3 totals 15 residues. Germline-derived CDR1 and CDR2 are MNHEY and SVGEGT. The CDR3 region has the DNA TGTGCCAGCAGCGTTCTGGACACCCCGGGCGCTGAAGCTCTCTTT. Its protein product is CASSVLDTPGAEALF.

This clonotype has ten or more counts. The CDR3 sequence: CAITTGGAGNTIYF. The CDR3 DNA sequence: TGTGCCATCACCACAGGGGGGGCTGGAAACACCATATATTTT. The chain recombines TRBV10-3 with TRBJ1-3, with 8 positions matching TRBD1. The CDR3 has 14 amino acids. Germline trimming cut 7 bases from V and 2 bases from J; bases unmatched to any gene: 4. Per the germline V gene, CDR1 is ENHRY and CDR2 is SYGVKD.

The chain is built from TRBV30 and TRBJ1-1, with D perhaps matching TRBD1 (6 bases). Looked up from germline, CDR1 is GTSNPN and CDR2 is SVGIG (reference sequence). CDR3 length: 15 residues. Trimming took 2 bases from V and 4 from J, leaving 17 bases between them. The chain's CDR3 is CAWSIPFRGPTEAFF. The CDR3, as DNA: TGTGCCTGGAGTATCCCATTCAGGGGTCCCACTGAAGCTTTCTTT.

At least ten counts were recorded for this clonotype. The CDR3 protein is CASSEIAGDSYEQYF. As DNA, the CDR3 is TGTGCCAGCAGTGAGATAGCGGGAGACTCCTACGAGCAGTACTTC. The chain has TRBV12-3 or TRBV12-4 and TRBJ2-7; 9 bases are shared with TRBD2. The junction had 5 bases not matched to a gene; V was cut back by 5 bases and J by 0 bases. The CDR3 runs to 15 residues.

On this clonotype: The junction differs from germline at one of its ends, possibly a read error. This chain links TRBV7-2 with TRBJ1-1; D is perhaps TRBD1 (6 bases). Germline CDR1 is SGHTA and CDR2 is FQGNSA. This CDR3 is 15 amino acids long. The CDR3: CASSQGGGQRTGAFF. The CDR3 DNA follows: TGTGCCAGCAGCCAAGGGGGGGGTCAGAGGACTGGAGCTTTCTTT. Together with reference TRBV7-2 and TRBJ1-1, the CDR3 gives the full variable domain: GAGVSQSPSNKVTEKGKDVELRCDPISGHTALYWYRQSLGQGLEFLIYFQGNSAPDKSGLPSDRFSAERTGGSVSTLTIQRTQQEDSAVYLCASSQGGGQRTGAFFGQGTRLTVV.

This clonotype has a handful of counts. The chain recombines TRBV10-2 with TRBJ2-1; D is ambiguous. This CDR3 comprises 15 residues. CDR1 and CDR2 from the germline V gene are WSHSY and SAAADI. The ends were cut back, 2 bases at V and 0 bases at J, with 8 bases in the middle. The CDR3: CASSERMSSYNEQFF. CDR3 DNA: TGCGCCAGCAGTGAGCGGATGAGCTCCTACAATGAGCAGTTCTTC.

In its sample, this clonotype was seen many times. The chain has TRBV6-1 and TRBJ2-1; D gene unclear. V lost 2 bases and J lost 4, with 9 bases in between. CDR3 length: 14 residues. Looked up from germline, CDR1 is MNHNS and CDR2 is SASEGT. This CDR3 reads CASSERAEYNEQFF. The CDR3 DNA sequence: TGTGCCAGCAGTGAAAGGGCAGAATACAATGAGCAGTTCTTC.